The 26 T cell receptor beta chains below all came from one sample that was sequenced in a study of chemoradiotherapy in HPV16-positive cancers. Clones were sequenced by immunoSEQ multiplex PCR, and TCRdb holds only the in-frame ones, with some missing. The sample records 20,000 to 25,000 clones, around 87% being singletons. The source material was blood, sampled from a patient who underwent chemoradiotherapy. These receptors were collected from a human donor with HPV-associated anogenital cancer.

The CDR3 nucleotides are TGTGCCAGCAGTTCCGGGACTAGCGGGGGGAACTACGAGCAGTACTTC. The encoded protein is CASSSGTSGGNYEQYF. V is TRBV28 and J is TRBJ2-7; 15 bases fit TRBD2. Germline assignment: CDR1 MDHEN and CDR2 SYDVKM. J gave up 3 bases and V 4 bases, and 4 bases lay outside the gene matches. CDR3 length: 16 amino acids.

The chain uses TRBV6-5 and TRBJ2-7, with D possibly TRBD2 on 6 matching bases. This CDR3 is built from 12 residues. Trimming shortened V by 8 bases and J by 3 bases, and 11 bases separated the two germline ends. Germline assignment: CDR1 MNHEY and CDR2 SVGAGI. The CDR3 is CASRGLNYEQYF. CDR3 bases: TGTGCCAGCCGTGGACTAAACTACGAGCAGTACTTC.

V is TRBV18 and J is TRBJ2-1, with 8 bases matching TRBD2. CDR1 and CDR2 (germline): KGHSH, LQKENI. The V gene end was trimmed by 3 bases and the J gene end by 6 bases; junction bases not matched to a gene: 1. The CDR3 length is 13 residues. The chain's CDR3 is CASSPGTSNEQFF. The CDR3 DNA reads as TGTGCCAGCTCACCGGGGACTAGCAATGAGCAGTTCTTC.

J is TRBJ1-1 and V is TRBV6-5; perhaps TRBD1 as D (6 bases). Germline CDR1 and CDR2: MNHEY and SVGAGI. CDR3 length: 14 amino acids. V dropped 5 bases and J dropped 0 bases, with 10 bases sitting between them. The DNA for the CDR3 is TGTGCCAGCAGTACCAGACAGGTGAACACTGAAGCTTTCTTT. This codes for CASSTRQVNTEAFF.

This chain connects TRBV19 to TRBJ2-1; the D gene is possibly TRBD2 (6 bases). This CDR3 has 17 residues. Germline V lookup: CDR1 LNHDA, CDR2 SQIVND (reference sequence). The V gene lost 0 bases and the J gene lost 5 bases, with 17 bases spanning the gap. The DNA for the CDR3 is TGTGCCAGTAGTATAGATCGTTGGTCCGGGACTCACAATGAGCAGTTCTTC. Translating it yields CASSIDRWSGTHNEQFF. Full variable domain (outside the CDR3, taken from reference TRBV19 and TRBJ2-1): DGGITQSPKYLFRKEGQNVTLSCEQNLNHDAMYWYRQDPGQGLRLIYYSQIVNDFQKGDIAEGYSVSREKKESFPLTVTSAQKNPTAFYLCASSIDRWSGTHNEQFFGPGTRLTVL.

This clone was found a few times. The V gene is TRBV7-9, the J gene TRBJ2-7, with 9 bases that match TRBD1. Trimming removed 4 bases from V and 5 bases from J; junction bases left unmatched: 12. The CDR3 is 16 residues long. Germline CDR1 reads SEHNR; CDR2 reads FQNEAQ (reference sequence). This CDR3 reads CASSYTTTGGRNEQYF. The CDR3 bases are TGTGCCAGCAGCTACACGACTACAGGGGGCCGTAACGAGCAGTACTTC.

The chain is built from TRBV5-1 and TRBJ2-3; 9 bases are shared with TRBD1. Per germline, CDR1 SGHRS and CDR2 YFSETQ. CDR3 length: 14 amino acids. Trimming removed 4 bases from V and 4 bases from J; junction bases left unmatched: 4. The chain's CDR3 is CASSTGTGSDTQYF. For the CDR3, the DNA is TGCGCCAGCAGCACAGGGACAGGGTCAGATACGCAGTATTTT.

As regards this clone: The junction differs from germline at one of its ends, possibly a read error. This chain uses TRBV2 with TRBJ2-2, with D maybe TRBD2 (5 bases). The CDR3 covers 12 residues. Germline V lookup: CDR1 SNHLY, CDR2 FYNNEI. CDR3 protein: CATSTGNGELFF. Here the CDR3 DNA reads TGTGCCACCAGTACGGGGAACGGGGAGCTGTTTTTT.

J is TRBJ1-3 and V is TRBV7-9; no firm D call. Germline V gene lookup returns CDR1 SEHNR and CDR2 FQNEAQ (reference sequence). The CDR3 contains 17 residues. V lost 1 base, J lost 0 bases, and 13 bases lay in between. The CDR3 DNA sequence: TGTGCCAGCAGCTTAGGACGTCGGACTCCCTCTGGAAACACCATATATTTT. The encoded protein is CASSLGRRTPSGNTIYF.

The V call is TRBV10-3, the J call TRBJ2-3; no clear D gene. CDR3 length equals 12 residues. CDR1 is ENHRY and CDR2 is SYGVKD in the germline V gene. The V end was cut by 6 bases, the J end by 2 bases, with 6 bases between. The CDR3 nucleotides read TGTGCCATCAGCGGCACCACAGATACGCAGTATTTT. It encodes CAISGTTDTQYF.

The genes are TRBV29-1 and TRBJ2-5; no clear D. Trimming removed 3 bases at V and 1 base at J, with 9 bases between. This CDR3 spans 13 amino acids. Germline CDR1 SQVTM, CDR2 ANQGSEA. The CDR3 reads CSVDSGPQETQYF. The CDR3 DNA follows: TGCAGCGTTGACTCCGGGCCCCAAGAGACCCAGTACTTC.

This clone was found a few times. This chain joins TRBV7-9 and TRBJ2-1, with TRBD2 matching over 10 bases. The junction had 1 base not matched to a gene; V was cut back by 3 bases and J by 5 bases. Germline CDR1 is SEHNR and CDR2 is FQNEAQ (reference sequence). This CDR3 contains 14 residues. The CDR3 nucleotides are TGTGCCAGCAGCTTCGGGACTAGCGACAATGAGCAGTTCTTC. Translating gives CASSFGTSDNEQFF.

This CDR3 is CASRPGGGNTIYF. As DNA, the CDR3 is TGTGCCAGCAGACCGGGGGGCGGAAACACCATATATTTT. The chain employs TRBV9 and TRBJ1-3; tentative D call: TRBD1 (6 bases). In germline, CDR1 is SGDLS, CDR2 YYNGEE. The CDR3 runs 13 residues. V lost 5 bases and J 4 bases, leaving 10 bases between the germline ends. Complete variable domain (other parts from reference TRBV9 and TRBJ1-3): DSGVTQTPKHLITATGQRVTLRCSPRSGDLSVYWYQQSLDQGLQFLIQYYNGEERAKGNILERFSAQQFPDLHSELNLSSLELGDSALYFCASRPGGGNTIYFGEGSWLTVV.

The chain carries TRBV28 and TRBJ2-5; D perhaps matches TRBD1 (6 bases). Per germline, CDR1 MDHEN and CDR2 SYDVKM. This CDR3 is 13 amino acids long. The germline V and J ends were trimmed by 1 base and 4 bases, with 7 bases remaining between them. DNA of the CDR3: TGTGCCAGCAGTTTATTAGGGGGAGAGACCCAGTACTTC. Its translation is CASSLLGGETQYF.

This clone has only one observation. This chain joins TRBV4-2 and TRBJ2-1; 8 nucleotides line up with TRBD2. The CDR3 extends over 19 amino acids. Losses at the gene ends were 1 base for V and 5 bases for J; bases not matched to a gene: 16. The germline V gene encodes CDR1 LGHNA and CDR2 YNFKEQ. The CDR3 sequence is CASSQALAGGPPNNNEQFF. The CDR3, as DNA: TGTGCCAGCAGCCAAGCTCTAGCGGGTGGACCCCCAAACAACAATGAGCAGTTCTTC.

V is TRBV7-8 and J is TRBJ1-1, with TRBD1 matching over 7 bases. In germline, CDR1 is SGHVS, CDR2 FQNEAQ. The J segment lost 4 bases and the V segment lost 4 bases, leaving 21 bases of the junction unmatched. The CDR3 is 19 residues long. As DNA, the CDR3 is TGTGCCAGCAGCTCGAAGTCCGGAGGGGGCGTCAAGTTGGGCACTGAAGCTTTCTTT. Translating it yields CASSSKSGGGVKLGTEAFF.

This chain joins TRBV6-1 and TRBJ2-2; 9 bases are shared with TRBD2. V was pared by 4 bases and J by 4 bases, with 7 bases of the junction left unmatched. The germline CDR1 and CDR2 sequences are MNHNS and SASEGT. CDR3 size: 16 residues. CDR3 in DNA: TGTGCCAGCAGTGTATCTAGCGGGACGAGCACCGGGGAGCTGTTTTTT. It codes for CASSVSSGTSTGELFF.

V and J are TRBV18 and TRBJ2-7, with 7 bases identical to TRBD2. The germline CDR1 and CDR2 sequences are KGHSH and LQKENI. The CDR3 is 15 residues long. The V gene end was trimmed by 2 bases and the J gene end by 6 bases; junction bases not matched to a gene: 10. The CDR3 region has the DNA TGTGCCAGCTCACCATCGACTAGCCTCCGTAGCGAGCAGTACTTC. Its translation: CASSPSTSLRSEQYF. Using reference TRBV18 and TRBJ2-7 for the parts outside the CDR3, the full variable domain is NAGVMQNPRHLVRRRGQEARLRCSPMKGHSHVYWYRQLPEEGLKFMVYLQKENIIDESGMPKERFSAEFPKEGPSILRIQQVVRGDSAAYFCASSPSTSLRSEQYFGPGTRLTVT.

This chain uses TRBV6-5 with TRBJ2-7; 7 nucleotides line up with TRBD1. With 4 bases clipped from V and 0 bases from J, the junction kept 3 bases outside the gene matches. Germline V CDR1 and CDR2: MNHEY, SVGAGI. CDR3 size: 14 residues. The CDR3 region has the DNA TGTGCCAGCAGTTTGGGACAGACCTCCTACGAGCAGTACTTC. This gives the protein CASSLGQTSYEQYF.

The chain combines TRBV12-5 with TRBJ2-6; D is unresolved. The CDR3 covers 14 residues. CDR1 and CDR2 from the germline V gene are LGHNT and FRNRAP. V was trimmed by 5 bases and J by 0 bases, leaving 5 bases between them. This CDR3 reads CASGPYSGANVLTF. In DNA form, the CDR3 reads TGTGCTAGTGGTCCCTACTCTGGGGCCAACGTCCTGACTTTC.

This clone has just a few counts. CDR3 in DNA: TGTGCCAGCTCACCACAGCGGGTGGGGGGGAGCAGCACTGAAGCTTTCTTT. Translated, it gives CASSPQRVGGSSTEAFF. This chain joins TRBV18 and TRBJ1-1; perhaps TRBD1 as D (5 bases). Germline CDR1 and CDR2: KGHSH and LQKENI. Trimming left V 1 base short and J 4 bases short, with 19 bases between. The CDR3 runs 17 residues.

The chain couples TRBV2 to TRBJ2-3; 9 bases match TRBD1. The CDR3 runs 13 residues. Germline CDR1 reads SNHLY; CDR2 reads FYNNEI. The V and J ends lost 6 bases and 3 bases, in that order; junction bases with no gene match: 1. CDR3 bases: TGTGCCAGCAGGGACAGGGGAACAGATACGCAGTATTTT. Translated, it gives CASRDRGTDTQYF.

This chain joins TRBV10-3 and TRBJ1-1; D possibly corresponds to TRBD1 (5 bases). Trimming left V 5 bases short and J 10 bases short, with 14 bases between. CDR1 ENHRY and CDR2 SYGVKD come from the germline V gene. This CDR3 contains 12 residues. The CDR3 loop reads CAISPGKMGAFF. As DNA, the CDR3 is TGTGCCATCAGTCCAGGGAAAATGGGAGCTTTCTTT.

This sequence joins TRBV7-8 and TRBJ1-1; no reliable D call. CDR3 length equals 15 residues. V lost 0 bases to trimming and J lost 5 bases, with 13 bases between them. Germline lookup yields CDR1 SGHVS and CDR2 FQNEAQ. CDR3 sequence: CASSLAEGGGTEAFF. The CDR3 DNA is TGTGCCAGCAGCTTAGCGGAGGGTGGTGGAACTGAAGCTTTCTTT.

This chain connects TRBV5-1 to TRBJ1-2; 7 nucleotides match TRBD1. There are 14 residues in the CDR3. The trim removed 4 bases at V and 4 bases at J, leaving 7 bases unmatched. The V gene's germline CDR1 is SGHRS and CDR2 YFSETQ. The CDR3 region has the DNA TGCGCCAGCAGCAACACCGGGACAGCCTATGGCTACACCTTC. It yields the protein CASSNTGTAYGYTF.

This rearrangement joins TRBV11-1 to TRBJ2-5; TRBD2 agrees at 11 bases. After removal of 0 bases from V and 6 bases from J, the junction contained 6 bases not matched to a gene. Germline loops: CDR1 SGHAT, CDR2 FQDESV (reference sequence). The CDR3 has 16 residues. The CDR3: CASSLAPTSGVKTQYF. The CDR3, as DNA: TGTGCCAGCAGCTTAGCCCCGACTAGCGGGGTAAAGACCCAGTACTTC.